A single sample is the source of the 16 T cell receptor beta chains below, sequenced in a study of cytomegalovirus exposure and HLA in healthy donors. PCR amplification relied on 60 Vbeta primers (plus 13 Jbeta primers). Produced via immunoSEQ multiplex PCR; TCRdb's table is partial and in-frame only. The sample contains more than 95,000 clones, about 15% of which appear only once. The specimen was PBMCs. The receptor source for this set is a female donor in good health and CMV-seropositive.

This clone was seen just once. The V and J genes are TRBV6-5 and TRBJ1-2, with D perhaps TRBD1 (6 bases). The CDR3 is made up of 11 amino acids. Germline V lookup: CDR1 MNHEY, CDR2 SVGAGI. Trimming took 8 bases from V and 8 from J, leaving 12 bases between them. The CDR3 region has the DNA TGTGCCAGCGGGATACAGGGAGGCTACACCTTC. Translated, it gives CASGIQGGYTF.

This clone came up a few times. This CDR3 reads CASSLDGTSYYEQYF. CDR3 sequence (DNA): TGCGCCAGCAGCTTGGACGGGACTAGCTACTACGAGCAGTACTTC. The chain is built from TRBV5-1 and TRBJ2-7, with 9 bases matching TRBD2. The germline gives CDR1 SGHRS, CDR2 YFSETQ. The CDR3 runs 15 residues. The J segment lost 3 bases and the V segment lost 0 bases, leaving 4 bases of the junction unmatched. The entire variable domain, with the rest obtained from reference TRBV5-1 and TRBJ2-7, is as follows: KAGVTQTPRYLIKTRGQQVTLSCSPISGHRSVSWYQQTPGQGLQFLFEYFSETQRNKGNFPGRFSGRQFSNSRSEMNVSTLELGDSALYLCASSLDGTSYYEQYFGPGTRLTVT.

The chain employs TRBV6-5 and TRBJ2-4; 7 nucleotides line up with TRBD1. The J segment lost 9 bases and the V segment lost 7 bases, leaving 12 bases of the junction unmatched. Germline V gives CDR1 MNHEY, CDR2 SVGAGI. The CDR3 runs to 14 residues. The CDR3 coding sequence is TGTGCCAGCAAGACAGGGTTGGCCACTCGCATTCAGTACTTC. As protein: CASKTGLATRIQYF.

In its sample, this clone was seen a few times. Additional DNA sequences in this sample encode the identical CDR3. The chain has TRBV6-1 and TRBJ2-7, with D possibly matching TRBD2 (6 bases). Germline-derived CDR1 and CDR2 are MNHNS and SASEGT. V lost 0 bases, J lost 0 bases, and 6 bases lay in between. CDR3 size: 14 residues. The DNA for the CDR3 is TGTGCCAGCAGTGAAGCTAGCGGCTCCTACGAGCAGTACTTC. Its protein product is CASSEASGSYEQYF.

The V and J genes are TRBV27 and TRBJ2-5; D possibly corresponds to TRBD2 (6 bases). V dropped 4 bases and J dropped 11 bases, with 17 bases sitting between them. Germline CDR1 reads MNHEY; CDR2 reads SMNVEV (reference sequence). The CDR3 contains 13 residues. In DNA form, the CDR3 reads TGTGCCAGCAGTTGGAATAGCGGCTACGCGCAGTACTTC. Translation: CASSWNSGYAQYF.

The chain couples TRBV6-6 to TRBJ2-7, with a weak D call TRBD2 (6 bases). Germline V gene data show CDR1 as MNHNY and CDR2 as SVGAGI (reference sequence). Trimming took off 5 bases at V and 3 bases at J, with 11 bases between the two ends. CDR3 size: 13 residues. This CDR3 reads CASSGGGLYEQYF. CDR3 coding DNA: TGTGCCAGCAGTGGAGGAGGGCTCTACGAGCAGTACTTC.

This clone was observed a handful of times. The chain links TRBV2 to TRBJ2-7; D not certain. CDR3 size: 11 residues. Germline V gene data show CDR1 as SNHLY and CDR2 as FYNNEI. V was shortened by 3 bases and J by 4 bases, with 4 bases between the two germline ends. The CDR3 DNA reads as TGTGCCAGCAGTGACCGGTACGAGCAGTACTTC. Translation: CASSDRYEQYF.

The chain has TRBV9 and TRBJ2-7; 10 nucleotides align to TRBD1. V lost 3 bases, J lost 5 bases, and 2 bases stayed unmatched. Germline CDR1 reads SGDLS; CDR2 reads YYNGEE. The CDR3 covers 13 residues. CDR3 amino acids: CASSDGTGDEQYF. CDR3 in DNA: TGTGCCAGCAGCGACGGGACAGGGGACGAGCAGTACTTC.

V usage is TRBV7-9 and J usage is TRBJ2-3; a possible D gene is TRBD1 (6 bases). CDR3 length: 15 amino acids. V lost 5 bases, J lost 5 bases, and 17 bases lay in between. The V gene's germline CDR1 is SEHNR and CDR2 FQNEAQ (reference sequence). The CDR3 bases are TGTGCCAGCAGCGGAACAGGGAGCGCGGGAGATACGCAGTATTTT. Residues: CASSGTGSAGDTQYF.

This chain links TRBV13 with TRBJ2-3; D unclear. Trimming took 5 bases from V and 6 from J, leaving 9 bases between them. The CDR3 is made up of 12 amino acids. Germline loops: CDR1 PRHDT, CDR2 FYEKMQ (reference sequence). The CDR3 protein is CASSLFSDTQYF. The CDR3 nucleotides read TGTGCCAGCAGCCTCTTCAGTGATACGCAGTATTTT. The full variable domain, its missing parts supplied by reference TRBV13 and TRBJ2-3, is AAGVIQSPRHLIKEKRETATLKCYPIPRHDTVYWYQQGPGQDPQFLISFYEKMQSDKGSIPDRFSAQQFSDYHSELNMSSLELGDSALYFCASSLFSDTQYFGPGTRLTVL.

There are a few counts of this clone. The V and J genes are TRBV6-5 and TRBJ1-2; a weak D match, TRBD1 (5 bases). Between the trimmed V and J ends, which lost 7 bases and 6 bases, there was a span of 15 bases. Germline CDR1 reads MNHEY; CDR2 reads SVGAGI. This CDR3 has 13 residues. The CDR3 protein is CASKPGGWDGYTF. CDR3 nucleotide sequence: TGTGCCAGCAAGCCTGGGGGGTGGGATGGCTACACCTTC.

This clone has more than one count but fewer than ten. The chain is built from TRBV19 and TRBJ1-5, with TRBD1 as a possible D gene (6 bases). V was shortened by 7 bases and J by 7 bases, with 17 bases between the two germline ends. Per the germline V gene, CDR1 is LNHDA and CDR2 is SQIVND (reference sequence). The CDR3 runs to 14 residues. CDR3 coding DNA: TGTGCCAGTACGGACCCAGGGGACCGCCAGCCCCAGCATTTT. This gives the protein CASTDPGDRQPQHF.

V usage is TRBV7-3 and J usage is TRBJ2-7; TRBD1 might be the D (6 bases). Germline V gene sequence: CDR1 SGHTA, CDR2 FQGTGA. The CDR3 has 16 amino acids. V dropped 1 base and J dropped 2 bases, with 15 bases sitting between them. The CDR3 DNA reads TGTGCCAGCAGCTTAATGAGGGGGAGTCCCCCCTACGAGCAGTACTTC. Translated, it gives CASSLMRGSPPYEQYF. The variable domain in full, completed from reference TRBV7-3 and TRBJ2-7, reads GAGVSQTPSNKVTEKGKYVELRCDPISGHTALYWYRQSLGQGPEFLIYFQGTGAADDSGLPNDRFFAVRPEGSVSTLKIQRTERGDSAVYLCASSLMRGSPPYEQYFGPGTRLTVT.

This sequence joins TRBV5-6 and TRBJ1-2; D possibly corresponds to TRBD1 (6 bases). Germline V gene data show CDR1 as SGHDT and CDR2 as YYEEEE. V lost 3 bases to trimming and J lost 9 bases, with 18 bases between them. The CDR3 is made up of 14 amino acids. CDR3 sequence (DNA): TGTGCCAGCAGCTCGTGGGGACACCTTGGAAGCTACACCTTC. Translating it yields CASSSWGHLGSYTF.

In its sample, this clone was seen once. The rearrangement links TRBV9 to TRBJ2-5, with TRBD1 matching 7 bases. V lost 4 bases and J lost 2; bases outside the gene matches: 2. The germline V gene encodes CDR1 SGDLS and CDR2 YYNGEE. This CDR3 contains 13 residues. CDR3 coding DNA: TGTGCCAGCAGCTGGGACAGACAAGAGACCCAGTACTTC. Translating gives CASSWDRQETQYF.

The gene calls are TRBV28 and TRBJ2-5, with a weak D call TRBD1 (5 bases). Germline V gene data show CDR1 as MDHEN and CDR2 as SYDVKM. V lost 2 bases, J lost 3 bases, and 10 bases lay in between. The CDR3 is made up of 14 amino acids. CDR3 loop: CASSLRGGKETQYF. The CDR3 DNA is TGTGCCAGCAGTTTAAGGGGCGGAAAAGAGACCCAGTACTTC.